The 20 T cell receptor beta chains presented below share a single source sample, sequenced in a study of PD-L1 blockade in urothelial cancer. The time point is: peripheral blood 6 weeks after treatment start. Sequencing used immunoSEQ multiplex PCR; TCRdb keeps in-frame clones, though not all of them. The data show 35,000 to 45,000 clones, less than 95% seen once. The sequencing used PBMCs, collected around atezolizumab (anti-PD-L1) treatment. These receptors were taken from a man in his 70s with urothelial cancer.

The genes are TRBV28 and TRBJ2-1; 12 bases match TRBD2. The CDR3 spans 16 residues. Trimming took 6 bases from V and 7 from J; bases not matched to a gene: 10. Germline assignment: CDR1 MDHEN and CDR2 SYDVKM. CDR3 sequence: CASSPAGTSGLNEQFF. The CDR3 DNA reads TGTGCCAGCAGCCCAGCCGGGACTAGCGGGTTAAATGAGCAGTTCTTC. The entire variable domain, with the rest obtained from reference TRBV28 and TRBJ2-1, is as follows: DVKVTQSSRYLVKRTGEKVFLECVQDMDHENMFWYRQDPGLGLRLIYFSYDVKMKEKGDIPEGYSVSREKKERFSLILESASTNQTSMYLCASSPAGTSGLNEQFFGPGTRLTVL.

The chain couples TRBV19 to TRBJ1-1, with TRBD1 as a possible D gene (5 bases). V lost 3 bases and J 2 bases, leaving 13 bases between the germline ends. The CDR3 consists of 15 residues. Germline assignment: CDR1 LNHDA and CDR2 SQIVND (reference sequence). The DNA for the CDR3 is TGTGCCAGTAGTATGTGGGGGGGTCCCAACACTGAAGCTTTCTTT. It translates to CASSMWGGPNTEAFF.

The chain links TRBV6-1 to TRBJ2-1, with 9 nucleotides matching TRBD2. The CDR3 runs 15 residues. After removal of 3 bases from V and 4 bases from J, the junction contained 4 bases not matched to a gene. Germline lookup yields CDR1 MNHNS and CDR2 SASEGT. The CDR3 nucleotides are TGTGCCAGCAGTGATATTAGCGGGAGTTACAATGAGCAGTTCTTC. This codes for CASSDISGSYNEQFF.

V gene TRBV2 combines with J gene TRBJ2-1, with 11 bases that match TRBD2. This CDR3 is 15 amino acids long. The J segment lost 9 bases and the V segment lost 6 bases, leaving 10 bases of the junction unmatched. The germline CDR1 and CDR2 sequences are SNHLY and FYNNEI. The CDR3 here is CASSYLTSGAAEQFF. The CDR3 coding sequence is TGTGCCAGCAGCTACTTGACTAGCGGGGCGGCTGAGCAGTTCTTC.

The gene calls are TRBV5-1 and TRBJ2-7, with D tentatively TRBD2 (6 bases). This CDR3 comprises 14 residues. The germline CDR1 and CDR2 sequences are SGHRS and YFSETQ. With 3 bases removed from V and 6 bases from J, the gap between germline ends came to 16 bases. CDR3 protein: CASSYGAGSTEQYF. CDR3 nucleotides: TGCGCCAGCAGCTATGGAGCGGGTAGCACCGAGCAGTACTTC.

The rearrangement uses TRBV2 and TRBJ1-1; weak D call: TRBD1 (5 bases). CDR1 is SNHLY, CDR2 FYNNEI, per germline. V was clipped by 6 bases and J by 1 base, with 15 bases between them. This CDR3 spans 15 amino acids. The CDR3, as DNA: TGTGCCAGCAGGCCGGCAGGGAACTCGAACACTGAAGCTTTCTTT. Amino acid sequence: CASRPAGNSNTEAFF.

This clone has just a few counts. V gene TRBV28 combines with J gene TRBJ2-7, with D maybe TRBD1 (5 bases). The V gene's germline CDR1 is MDHEN and CDR2 SYDVKM. The CDR3 has 14 residues. Trimming took off 5 bases at V and 0 bases at J, with 11 bases between the two ends. The CDR3 region is CASSPPDSSYEQYF. Written as DNA, the CDR3 is TGTGCCAGCAGTCCCCCCGACAGCTCCTACGAGCAGTACTTC.

This clone was found once. V gene TRBV5-1 combines with J gene TRBJ2-5, with 10 bases fitting TRBD2. Trimming cost V 4 bases and J 1 base; bases outside gene matches: 7. From germline, CDR1 is SGHRS and CDR2 YFSETQ. This CDR3 is built from 16 residues. This chain's CDR3 is CASSREREGLQETQYF. CDR3 bases: TGCGCCAGCAGCCGCGAGCGGGAGGGCCTCCAAGAGACCCAGTACTTC.

The chain combines TRBV19 with TRBJ2-2, with D hard to call. Germline CDR1 reads LNHDA; CDR2 reads SQIVND (reference sequence). The CDR3 runs to 17 residues. Trimming stripped 9 bases from V and 3 bases from J, with 23 bases between. The CDR3 here is CASHKVQSSTYTGELFF. The CDR3 coding sequence is TGTGCCAGCCACAAGGTCCAGAGTAGCACTTACACCGGGGAGCTGTTTTTT.

This clone was counted a few times. One end of the junction varies from germline; a read error may be responsible. V usage is TRBV28 and J usage is TRBJ1-1; no firm D call. The germline CDR1 and CDR2 sequences are MDHEN and SYDVKM. The CDR3 is 13 residues long. In nucleotides, the CDR3 is TGTGCCAGCAGTTTATACGAGAACCCTGAAGCTTTCTTT. Its translation: CASSLYENPEAFF.

This clone was seen just once. The chain combines TRBV9 with TRBJ2-1, with TRBD2 matching 10 bases. Trimming cost V 0 bases and J 8 bases; bases outside gene matches: 8. Germline values: CDR1 SGDLS, CDR2 YYNGEE. The CDR3 runs 16 residues. The CDR3 coding sequence is TGTGCCAGCAGCGTAGTTAGCGGGAGGTCATTAGATGAGCAGTTCTTC. It codes for CASSVVSGRSLDEQFF.

V and J are TRBV21-1 and TRBJ1-4. TRBV21-1 is marked as a pseudogene. There are 14 residues in the CDR3. CDR3 sequence (DNA): TGTGCCAGCAGCAAAGCAGGGGGGGGTGAAAAACTGTTTTTT. It codes for CASSKAGGGEKLFF.

The chain recombines TRBV7-2 with TRBJ2-2; D unclear. Germline V gives CDR1 SGHTA, CDR2 FQGNSA. There are 15 residues in the CDR3. The V and J ends lost 0 bases and 6 bases respectively, with 11 bases between them. Here the CDR3 reads CASSLARGFPGELFF. The CDR3 DNA is TGTGCCAGCAGCTTAGCGAGAGGATTCCCCGGGGAGCTGTTTTTT.

The chain recombines TRBV7-9 with TRBJ2-3; 14 bases map to TRBD2. Germline V gene sequence: CDR1 SEHNR, CDR2 FQNEAQ (reference sequence). Trimming removed 2 bases from V and 1 base from J; junction bases left unmatched: 5. The CDR3 contains 18 residues. Here the CDR3 reads CASSLPRGLAGGTDTQYF. In DNA, the CDR3 is TGTGCCAGCAGCTTACCCCGGGGACTAGCGGGAGGCACAGATACGCAGTATTTT.

This chain uses TRBV19 with TRBJ2-6; the D is unclear. Trimming stripped 5 bases from V and 2 bases from J, with 4 bases between. The CDR3 consists of 13 residues. Germline V CDR1 and CDR2: LNHDA, SQIVND (reference sequence). The CDR3 nucleotides are TGTGCCAGTAGTGGAGCTGGGGCCAACGTCCTGACTTTC. Protein product: CASSGAGANVLTF.

The chain combines TRBV9 with TRBJ2-1; TRBD2 agrees at 7 bases. Trimming took 4 bases from V and 5 from J; bases not matched to a gene: 12. Germline loops: CDR1 SGDLS, CDR2 YYNGEE. CDR3 length equals 16 residues. CDR3 protein: CASSPLDGRRNNEQFF. CDR3 nucleotides: TGTGCCAGCAGCCCGCTGGACGGGAGGCGTAACAATGAGCAGTTCTTC.

The chain joins TRBV2 to TRBJ2-1, with 16 bases identical to TRBD2. CDR3 length equals 19 residues. Germline V gene data show CDR1 as SNHLY and CDR2 as FYNNEI. The junction had 15 bases not matched to a gene; V was cut back by 6 bases and J by 7 bases. The CDR3 sequence: CASRALGLAGGPLGNEQFF. In DNA form, the CDR3 reads TGTGCCAGCAGGGCACTGGGACTAGCGGGAGGGCCCTTGGGGAATGAGCAGTTCTTC.

This rearrangement joins TRBV9 to TRBJ2-1; TRBD2 matches at 7 bases. The CDR3 length is 15 residues. CDR1 SGDLS and CDR2 YYNGEE come from the germline V gene. V was clipped by 0 bases and J by 7 bases; unmatched bases: 7. The CDR3 DNA is TGTGCCAGCAGCGTAGGGCTAGCGGAGATAAATGAGCAGTTCTTC. It specifies CASSVGLAEINEQFF.

The rearrangement links TRBV19 to TRBJ2-7, with no clear D. Germline V gives CDR1 LNHDA, CDR2 SQIVND (reference sequence). The germline V and J ends were trimmed by 4 bases and 0 bases, with 10 bases remaining between them. This CDR3 contains 14 residues. CDR3 nucleotides: TGTGCCAGTAGTAGGCCAACAAGCTCCTACGAGCAGTACTTC. Its protein is CASSRPTSSYEQYF.

This chain connects TRBV28 to TRBJ2-5; 8 bases are a match to TRBD1. The V and J ends lost 6 bases and 7 bases, in that order; junction bases with no gene match: 7. This CDR3 is 13 amino acids long. Germline-derived CDR1 and CDR2 are MDHEN and SYDVKM. The CDR3 DNA reads TGTGCCAGCAGCGGACAGGGAGGCTGGACCCAGTACTTC. Its translation is CASSGQGGWTQYF.